The T cell receptor (beta chain) under discussion was sequenced for a study of tumor-infiltrating lymphocytes in localized non-small cell lung cancer. Study details: Patients included smokers and never-smokers with various histologies, some sampled after neoadjuvant chemotherapy. Tumor tissue and non-adjacent uninvolved lung came from each patient.

Study-level findings and limits: T-cell fraction did not differ between immunotypes IM1 and IM2. Available tissue quantity limited TCR sequencing to a patient subset.

About this clone: The antigen remains undetermined.

The assay was immunoSEQ multiplex PCR, and TCRdb's table has in-frame clones only and misses some. This table holds 13,000 or so clones, roughly 80% found once. The sequencing input was uninvolved lung tissue not adjacent to the tumor. The receptor comes from a human donor with non-small cell lung cancer.

The CDR3 DNA reads TGTGCCAGCAAGGACAGGGCCACCTATGGCTACACCTTC. Protein product: CASKDRATYGYTF. The chain couples TRBV2 to TRBJ1-2, with 8 bases that match TRBD1. Germline loops: CDR1 SNHLY, CDR2 FYNNEI. The CDR3 has 13 residues. J was trimmed by 4 bases and V by 7 bases; bases with no gene match: 5. Together with reference TRBV2 and TRBJ1-2, the CDR3 gives the full variable domain: EPEVTQTPSHQVTQMGQEVILRCVPISNHLYFYWYRQILGQKVEFLVSFYNNEISEKSEIFDDQFSVERPDGSNFTLKIRSTKLEDSAMYFCASKDRATYGYTFGSGTRLTVV.